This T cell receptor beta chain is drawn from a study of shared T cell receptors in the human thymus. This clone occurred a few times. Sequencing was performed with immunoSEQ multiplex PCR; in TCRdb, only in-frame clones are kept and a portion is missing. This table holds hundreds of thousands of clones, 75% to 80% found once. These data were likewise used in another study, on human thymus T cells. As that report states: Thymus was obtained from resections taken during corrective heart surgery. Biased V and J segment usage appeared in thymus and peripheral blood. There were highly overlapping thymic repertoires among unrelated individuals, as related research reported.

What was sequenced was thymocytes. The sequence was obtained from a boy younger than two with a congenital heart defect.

CDR3 nucleotides: TGTGCTAGTTCTCCAGGCACTGAAGCTTTCTTT. Its translation: CASSPGTEAFF. The rearrangement joins TRBV12-5 to TRBJ1-1; D is ambiguous. The germline CDR1 and CDR2 sequences are LGHNT and FRNRAP. Trimming stripped 8 bases from V and 4 bases from J, with 8 bases between. This CDR3 region has 11 residues.